Given below is one TCR beta chain in context. The same CDR3 also results from other DNA sequences found in this sample. Germline CDR1 reads SGHRS; CDR2 reads YFSETQ. The CDR3 spans 12 residues. V was cut by 4 bases and J by 2 bases, with 7 bases left in between. As originally analysed: As immunoSEQ supplied junction-only sequences (without quality scores), filtering differed. Sequenced by immunoSEQ multiplex PCR; TCRdb stores in-frame clones only, minus some. Clonal size and the V and J genes are those of that table, whereas D and trimming came from the DNA. This table has 2 million to 2.5 million clones, 85% to 95% appearing once. The sample is drawn from a study of shared clonotypes between healthy human individuals.

Source material: naive CD4+ T cells from PBMCs. Specified subset: CD45RA+ positively selected. The sequence derives from a man aged 18 to 30 in good health. Some clones in this sample may be carry-over from other donors' samples. The genes are TRBV5-1 and TRBJ2-7, with TRBD2 as a possible D gene (6 bases). For the CDR3, the DNA is TGCGCCAGCAGCACGGGGGCCTACGAGCAGTACTTC. Translating gives CASSTGAYEQYF.